This T cell receptor (beta chain) came from a study of T cell repertoires in cytomegalovirus infection. A single record per CDR3 protein comes from TCRdb applying MiXCR to the reads. The data hold about 490,000 distinct CDR3 sequences, with around 11% observed a single time. CDR1 SNHLY and CDR2 FYNNEI come from the germline V gene. The CDR3 contains 14 residues. V dropped 6 bases and J dropped 5; count of bases not matched to a gene: 7. This clonotype has a count of ten or more. The clonotype comes from a human donor in good health (CMV status not recorded). Some clones in this sample may be carry-over from other donors' samples. Sequencing was carried out using PBMCs. The J gene is TRBJ2-1, the V gene TRBV2; 7 nucleotides match TRBD2. CDR3 DNA: TGTGCCAGCAGGAAGGAGGCGGGAGACAATGAGCAGTTCTTC. As protein: CASRKEAGDNEQFF. Full variable domain (missing parts from reference TRBV2 and TRBJ2-1): EPEVTQTPSHQVTQMGQEVILRCVPISNHLYFYWYRQILGQKVEFLVSFYNNEISEKSEIFDDQFSVERPDGSNFTLKIRSTKLEDSAMYFCASRKEAGDNEQFFGPGTRLTVL.